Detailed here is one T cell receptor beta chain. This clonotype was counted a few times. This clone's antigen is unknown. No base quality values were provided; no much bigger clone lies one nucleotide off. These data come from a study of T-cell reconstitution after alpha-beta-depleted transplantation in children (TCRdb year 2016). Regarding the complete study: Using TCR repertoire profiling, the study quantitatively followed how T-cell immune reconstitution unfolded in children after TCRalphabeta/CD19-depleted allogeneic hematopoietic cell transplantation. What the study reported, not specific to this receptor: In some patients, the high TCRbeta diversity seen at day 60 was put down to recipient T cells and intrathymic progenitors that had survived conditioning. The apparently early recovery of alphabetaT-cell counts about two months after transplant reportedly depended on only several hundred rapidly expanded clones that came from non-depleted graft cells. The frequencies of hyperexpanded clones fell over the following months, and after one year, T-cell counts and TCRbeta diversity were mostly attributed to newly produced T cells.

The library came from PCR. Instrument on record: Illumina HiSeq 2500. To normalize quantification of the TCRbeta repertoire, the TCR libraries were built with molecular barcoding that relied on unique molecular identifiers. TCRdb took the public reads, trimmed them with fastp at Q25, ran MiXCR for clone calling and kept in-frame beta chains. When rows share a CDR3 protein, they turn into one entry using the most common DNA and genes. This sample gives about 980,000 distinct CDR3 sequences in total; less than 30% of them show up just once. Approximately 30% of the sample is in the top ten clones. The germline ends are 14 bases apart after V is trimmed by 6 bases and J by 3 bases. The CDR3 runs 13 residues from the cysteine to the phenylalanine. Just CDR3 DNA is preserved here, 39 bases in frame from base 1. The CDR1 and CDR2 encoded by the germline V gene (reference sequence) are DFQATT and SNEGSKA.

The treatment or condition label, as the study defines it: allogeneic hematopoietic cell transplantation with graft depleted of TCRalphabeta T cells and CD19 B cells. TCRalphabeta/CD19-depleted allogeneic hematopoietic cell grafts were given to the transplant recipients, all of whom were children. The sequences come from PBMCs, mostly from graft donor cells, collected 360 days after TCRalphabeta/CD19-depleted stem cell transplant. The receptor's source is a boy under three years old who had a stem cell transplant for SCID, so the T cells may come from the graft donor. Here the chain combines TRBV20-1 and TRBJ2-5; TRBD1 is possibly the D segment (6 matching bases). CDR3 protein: CSAKDRLKETQYF. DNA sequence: TGCAGTGCGAAAGACAGGCTTAAAGAGACCCAGTACTTC.